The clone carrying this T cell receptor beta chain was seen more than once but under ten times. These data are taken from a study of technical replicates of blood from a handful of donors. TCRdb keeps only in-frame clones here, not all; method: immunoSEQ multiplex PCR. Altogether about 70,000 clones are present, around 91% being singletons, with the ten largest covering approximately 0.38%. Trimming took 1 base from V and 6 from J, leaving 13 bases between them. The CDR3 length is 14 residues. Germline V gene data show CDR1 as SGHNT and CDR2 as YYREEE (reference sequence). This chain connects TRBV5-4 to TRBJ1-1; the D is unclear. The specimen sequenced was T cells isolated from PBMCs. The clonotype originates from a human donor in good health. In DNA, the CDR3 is TGTGCCAGCAGCTTGTTAGGAGTCCACGCTGAAGCTTTCTTT. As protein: CASSLLGVHAEAFF.